Each of the 18 T cell receptor beta chains below was sequenced from the same sample in a study of T cell repertoires in cytomegalovirus infection (dated by TCRdb to between 2018 and 2021). The sample's treatment or condition label, in plain terms: in vitro stimulation with specific CMV peptide epitopes to enrich CMV-specific T cells. TCRdb records Illumina HiSeq 1500 as the sequencer. TCRdb redid the processing of the public reads, applying fastp at Q25 and MiXCR, and retained in-frame beta chains. All rows with the same CDR3 protein become a single entry with the most common DNA and genes. In all, the sample holds about half a million distinct CDR3 sequences, and about two fifths of those were seen once. 35% to 50% of the sample is held by the ten biggest clonotypes. Antigens for these TCRs are unknown. The source was cultured PBMCs, collected from culture after CMV antigen stimulation. The receptors were gathered from a human donor in good health (CMV status not recorded). Some clones in this sample may be carry-over from other donors' samples.

The CDR3 loop reads CASSLQGTTYEQYF. The CDR3, as DNA: TGTGCCAGCAGTCTACAGGGGACCACCTACGAGCAGTACTTC. The chain couples TRBV6-6 to TRBJ2-7, with 7 bases lining up with TRBD1. The ends lost 5 bases at V and 2 bases at J; junction bases unmatched: 6. This CDR3 is built from 14 residues. The germline CDR1 and CDR2 sequences are MNHNY and SVGAGI (reference sequence).

This clonotype was seen a few times. The rearrangement joins TRBV7-2 to TRBJ2-1, with 9 nucleotides matching TRBD2. This CDR3 region has 15 residues. Germline CDR1 SGHTA, CDR2 FQGNSA. With V trimmed by 2 bases and J by 8 bases, 7 bases remained unmatched. CDR3 sequence reads: CASSLTAGGRDEQFF. CDR3 DNA: TGTGCCAGCAGCTTAACAGCGGGAGGTCGGGATGAGCAGTTCTTC.

This clonotype occurred a few times. The rearrangement joins TRBV12-3 or TRBV12-4 to TRBJ2-3, with 13 bases fitting TRBD2. This CDR3 is built from 14 residues. J was trimmed by 8 bases and V by 6 bases; bases with no gene match: 5. The CDR3 nucleotides read TGTGCCAGCAGAGGACTAGCGGGAGTGAGTACGCAGTATTTT. Translation gives CASRGLAGVSTQYF.

This clonotype was seen more than once but under ten times. The rearrangement joins TRBV12-3 or TRBV12-4 to TRBJ2-5; D may match TRBD1 or TRBD2 (6 bases each). Trimming cost V 7 bases and J 5 bases, with 14 bases left between them. This CDR3 has 13 residues. The CDR3 DNA is TGTGCCAGCACCCTCGGAGGGGGGGAGACCCAGTACTTC. Translating gives CASTLGGGETQYF.

The chain uses TRBV7-2 and TRBJ2-7; TRBD2 agrees at 8 bases. The CDR3 sequence is 14 residues long. V gave up 4 bases and J gave up 8 bases; unmatched junction bases: 10. Germline CDR1 is SGHTA and CDR2 is FQGNSA. This CDR3 reads CASSSREGDLQQYF. The CDR3 DNA reads TGTGCCAGCAGCTCCCGGGAGGGGGATCTGCAGCAGTACTTC. The full variable domain, rest sourced from reference TRBV7-2 and TRBJ2-7, is GAGVSQSPSNKVTEKGKDVELRCDPISGHTALYWYRQSLGQGLEFLIYFQGNSAPDKSGLPSDRFSAERTGGSVSTLTIQRTQQEDSAVYLCASSSREGDLQQYFGPGTRLTVT.

The chain has TRBV20-1 and TRBJ2-7, with 8 nucleotides matching TRBD1. CDR3 length: 12 residues. With V trimmed by 7 bases and J by 7 bases, 9 bases remained unmatched. Germline V gene data show CDR1 as DFQATT and CDR2 as SNEGSKA (reference sequence). The CDR3 DNA reads TGCAGTGTTCAGGGGGCTCTGGAGGAGCAGTACTTC. This codes for CSVQGALEEQYF.

V and J are TRBV28 and TRBJ2-7; D could derive from TRBD1 or TRBD2 (5 bases each). Per the germline V gene, CDR1 is MDHEN and CDR2 is SYDVKM. V gave up 4 bases and J gave up 2 bases, with 18 bases separating them. The CDR3 spans 16 residues. In DNA form, the CDR3 reads TGTGCCAGCAGTTCCTTCGGACGGGACCGAACCTACGAGCAGTACTTC. Its protein product is CASSSFGRDRTYEQYF.

There are many counts of this clonotype. V usage is TRBV7-2 and J usage is TRBJ2-7; 12 bases map to TRBD2. This CDR3 region has 15 residues. Germline lookup yields CDR1 SGHTA and CDR2 FQGNSA. The junction had 6 bases not matched to a gene; V was cut back by 5 bases and J by 4 bases. The DNA of the CDR3 is TGTGCCAGCAGCAGTGCCGGGACTAGCGGGTACGAGCAGTACTTC. This translates into CASSSAGTSGYEQYF.

V and J are TRBV7-6 and TRBJ2-1, with D uncertain. In germline, CDR1 is SGHVS, CDR2 FNYEAQ. The V gene lost 2 bases and the J gene lost 6 bases, with 8 bases spanning the gap. The CDR3 has 13 residues. The CDR3 loop reads CASSLLVTNEQFF. DNA for the CDR3: TGTGCCAGCAGCTTACTAGTTACCAATGAGCAGTTCTTC.

The chain couples TRBV5-1 to TRBJ1-6; the match to TRBD1 covers 7 bases. V lost 0 bases and J lost 8; bases outside the gene matches: 5. The CDR3 is 15 residues long. Germline assignment: CDR1 SGHRS and CDR2 YFSETQ. The CDR3 region is CASSLDSTGYSPLHF. CDR3 bases: TGCGCCAGCAGCTTGGATTCGACAGGGTATTCACCCCTCCACTTT.

The rearrangement links TRBV7-8 to TRBJ2-7; 9 bases line up with TRBD2. Unmatched junction bases numbered 7, after V lost 2 bases and J lost 5 bases. The germline V gene encodes CDR1 SGHVS and CDR2 FQNEAQ. The CDR3 is made up of 15 amino acids. The CDR3 DNA follows: TGTGCCAGCAGCTTACTTAGCGGGAGTTATCACGAGCAGTACTTC. It yields the protein CASSLLSGSYHEQYF.

This clonotype was detected a few times. The genes are TRBV7-6 and TRBJ2-1; D possibly uses TRBD1 or TRBD2 (5 bases each). The ends were cut back, 3 bases at V and 2 bases at J, with 14 bases in the middle. Looked up from germline, CDR1 is SGHVS and CDR2 is FNYEAQ. The CDR3 has 16 amino acids. CDR3 in DNA: TGTGCCAGCAGCTTGGGCCAGGGACCCCCCTACAATGAGCAGTTCTTC. It translates to CASSLGQGPPYNEQFF.

This clonotype was observed a handful of times. V and J are TRBV6-1 and TRBJ2-7; either TRBD1 or TRBD2 may fit D (5 bases each). Germline V gene sequence: CDR1 MNHNS, CDR2 SASEGT. The CDR3 has 13 residues. V was clipped by 7 bases and J by 5 bases, with 15 bases between them. The DNA of the CDR3 is TGTGCCAGCACCCATAGAGGGGCTGACGAGCAGTACTTC. Translated, it gives CASTHRGADEQYF.

This clonotype was seen only a few times. The rearrangement joins TRBV7-8 to TRBJ1-5, with D perhaps matching TRBD1 (5 bases). Trimming removed 7 bases at V and 3 bases at J, with 13 bases between. The V gene's germline CDR1 is SGHVS and CDR2 FQNEAQ. The CDR3 extends over 14 amino acids. The CDR3 loop reads CASIPGVDNQPQHF. As DNA, the CDR3 is TGTGCCAGCATCCCGGGGGTAGACAATCAGCCCCAGCATTTT.

The chain uses TRBV20-1 and TRBJ1-2; TRBD1 agrees at 7 bases. CDR3 length: 12 amino acids. Germline CDR1 and CDR2: DFQATT and SNEGSKA (reference sequence). As DNA, the CDR3 is TGCAGCGCTGGACAGGCAAACTATGGCTACACCTTC. Its protein product is CSAGQANYGYTF.

This clonotype came up a few times. The chain employs TRBV6-2 or TRBV6-3 and TRBJ2-4; D is uncertain. The CDR3 spans 15 residues. Germline assignment: CDR1 MNHEY and CDR2 SVGEGT. Deletions cut 6 bases from V and 0 bases from J, with 12 bases between. CDR3 sequence (DNA): TGTGCCAGCAGGGATTTGCCGGGAGCCAAAAACATTCAGTACTTC. Its translation: CASRDLPGAKNIQYF.

The J gene is TRBJ1-5, the V gene TRBV10-3; D gene unclear. Trimming took off 0 bases at V and 5 bases at J, with 11 bases between the two ends. CDR3 length equals 15 residues. Germline CDR1 and CDR2: ENHRY and SYGVKD. The CDR3 reads CAISESQGRDQPQHF. For the CDR3, the DNA is TGTGCCATCAGTGAGTCACAAGGGAGAGATCAGCCCCAGCATTTT.

This clonotype was recorded a few times. The genes are TRBV12-3 or TRBV12-4 and TRBJ2-5; 9 bases are shared with TRBD1. The J segment lost 5 bases and the V segment lost 6 bases, leaving 10 bases of the junction unmatched. The CDR3 runs to 15 residues. CDR3 amino acids: CASSHGTGSGETQYF. In DNA, the CDR3 is TGTGCCAGCAGCCATGGGACAGGGTCGGGGGAGACCCAGTACTTC.